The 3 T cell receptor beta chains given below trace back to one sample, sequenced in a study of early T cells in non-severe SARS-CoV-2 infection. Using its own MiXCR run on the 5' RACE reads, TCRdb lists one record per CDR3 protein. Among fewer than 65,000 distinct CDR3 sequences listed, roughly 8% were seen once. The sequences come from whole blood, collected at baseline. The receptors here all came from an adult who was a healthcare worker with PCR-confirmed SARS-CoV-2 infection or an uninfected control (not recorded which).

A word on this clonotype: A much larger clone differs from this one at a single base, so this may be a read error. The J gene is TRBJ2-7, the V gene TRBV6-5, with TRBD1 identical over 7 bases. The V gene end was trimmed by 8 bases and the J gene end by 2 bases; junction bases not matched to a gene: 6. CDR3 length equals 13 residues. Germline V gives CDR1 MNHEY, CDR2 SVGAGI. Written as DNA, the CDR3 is TGTGCCAGCCGTCGGGACAGCCCCTACGAGCAGTACTTC. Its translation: CASRRDSPYEQYF.

CDR3 DNA: TGCAGTGCTAGAGTTGCTAGCCGCGGAGAGCAGTACTTC. Its translation is CSARVASRGEQYF. V usage is TRBV20-1 and J usage is TRBJ2-7, with D tentatively TRBD2 (5 bases). Germline V lookup: CDR1 DFQATT, CDR2 SNEGSKA (reference sequence). Between the trimmed V and J ends, which lost 1 base and 7 bases, there was a span of 14 bases. CDR3 length: 13 residues.

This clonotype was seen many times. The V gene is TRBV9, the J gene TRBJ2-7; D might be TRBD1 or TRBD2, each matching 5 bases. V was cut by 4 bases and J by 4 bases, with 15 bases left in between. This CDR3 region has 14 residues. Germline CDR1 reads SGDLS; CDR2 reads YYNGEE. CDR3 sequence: CASSLRDREYEQYF. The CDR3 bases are TGTGCCAGCAGCCTAAGGGACCGTGAGTACGAGCAGTACTTC.